This TCR beta chain was observed in a study of shared T cell receptors in the human thymus. The ends were cut back, 7 bases at V and 3 bases at J, with 18 bases in the middle. This CDR3 spans 15 amino acids. Germline V gives CDR1 MDHEN, CDR2 SYDVKM. Using immunoSEQ multiplex PCR, the repertoire was profiled, and TCRdb retains in-frame clones only, with some absent. Of 700,000 or so clones in the sample, roughly 85% were seen once. In addition, the sample was reused for a study of human thymus T cells.

The sequence was obtained from a girl younger than two with a congenital heart defect. Sequences were obtained from thymocytes. The chain links TRBV28 to TRBJ2-5, with D maybe TRBD2 (6 bases). CDR3 DNA: TGTGCCAGCACCCTTCGGGCTACGGGAGAAGAGACCCAGTACTTC. Protein sequence: CASTLRATGEETQYF. Using reference TRBV28 and TRBJ2-5 for the parts outside the CDR3, the full variable domain is DVKVTQSSRYLVKRTGEKVFLECVQDMDHENMFWYRQDPGLGLRLIYFSYDVKMKEKGDIPEGYSVSREKKERFSLILESASTNQTSMYLCASTLRATGEETQYFGPGTRLLVL.